These 15 T cell receptor beta chains were sequenced from one sample in a study of T-cell memory formation after mild COVID-19. TCRdb used MiXCR to reprocess the 5' RACE reads, holding one entry per CDR3 protein. The sample includes about 270,000 distinct CDR3 sequences, around 16% of them seen just once. The sample taken for sequencing was PBMCs or a T cell subset sorted from them (not recorded which). Every receptor here comes from a man in his late teens or twenties who had mild COVID-19 (a few samples of this study predate the infection). Cell type and time point are not known.

In this sample, this clonotype turned up a few times. The chain recombines TRBV6-1 with TRBJ2-1, with 7 bases that match TRBD1. CDR3 length: 16 residues. CDR1 is MNHNS, CDR2 SASEGT, per germline. V trimming: 6 bases; J trimming: 3 bases; junction bases outside the gene matches: 11. CDR3 amino acids: CASRQRTGDSYNEQFF. The CDR3 DNA reads TGTGCCAGCAGACAGAGGACAGGCGACAGCTACAATGAGCAGTTCTTC.

The V call is TRBV14, the J call TRBJ1-2; D unclear. With 1 base removed from V and 3 bases from J, the gap between germline ends came to 12 bases. The CDR3 length is 15 residues. Germline CDR1 and CDR2: SGHDN and FVKESK. This CDR3 reads CASSQVTSVDYGYTF. In nucleotides, the CDR3 is TGTGCCAGCAGCCAAGTAACCAGTGTGGACTATGGCTACACCTTC.

The rearrangement joins TRBV20-1 to TRBJ2-7; 7 nucleotides align to TRBD1. The CDR3 consists of 14 residues. Germline V gives CDR1 DFQATT, CDR2 SNEGSKA (reference sequence). Unmatched junction bases numbered 12, after V lost 6 bases and J lost 4 bases. The DNA of the CDR3 is TGCAGTGCAACCCCTAGACAGGGCCGATACGAGCAGTACTTC. Amino acids: CSATPRQGRYEQYF.

This clonotype was seen more than once but under ten times. The CDR3 here is CASSVEGGRSSYNEQFF. In DNA, the CDR3 is TGTGCCAGCAGCGTAGAAGGGGGCCGGAGCTCCTACAATGAGCAGTTCTTC. This sequence joins TRBV9 and TRBJ2-1; 7 bases are a match to TRBD1. The CDR3 covers 17 residues. The germline gives CDR1 SGDLS, CDR2 YYNGEE. The junction had 6 bases not matched to a gene; V was cut back by 0 bases and J by 0 bases.

This clonotype was counted many times. J is TRBJ1-6 and V is TRBV4-2; D uncertain. Germline V CDR1 and CDR2: LGHNA, YNFKEQ. V shed 6 bases and J shed 0 bases, with 12 bases lying between them. The CDR3 consists of 16 residues. The CDR3 sequence is CASSERGGSYNSPLHF. The CDR3 DNA sequence: TGTGCCAGCAGTGAGCGGGGTGGCTCCTATAATTCACCCCTCCACTTT.

J is TRBJ2-1 and V is TRBV20-1, with 15 bases identical to TRBD2. The V gene's germline CDR1 is DFQATT and CDR2 SNEGSKA (reference sequence). V lost 5 bases and J lost 8; bases outside the gene matches: 4. The CDR3 consists of 14 residues. The CDR3 DNA reads TGCAGTGCTCCTCGGACTAGCGGGGGGGATGAGCAGTTCTTC. This codes for CSAPRTSGGDEQFF.

The J gene is TRBJ1-2, the V gene TRBV5-1, with D tentatively TRBD1 (6 bases). V lost 7 bases and J lost 7, with 23 bases in between. The CDR3 runs 15 residues. Germline V CDR1 and CDR2: SGHRS, YFSETQ. CDR3 in amino acids: CASVEMPGQSSGYTF. CDR3 DNA sequence: TGCGCCAGCGTCGAGATGCCGGGACAATCGAGTGGCTACACCTTC.

This clonotype has more than one count but fewer than ten. The chain is built from TRBV6-5 and TRBJ2-2; no definite D call. CDR3 length equals 15 residues. V was clipped by 2 bases and J by 5 bases, with 12 bases between them. CDR1 MNHEY and CDR2 SVGAGI come from the germline V gene. The CDR3 is CASSYALLGTGELFF. The CDR3 coding sequence is TGTGCCAGCAGTTACGCATTATTGGGAACCGGGGAGCTGTTTTTT.

The chain joins TRBV20-1 to TRBJ2-7; D ambiguous. Deletions cut 5 bases from V and 0 bases from J, with 11 bases between. Germline V gives CDR1 DFQATT, CDR2 SNEGSKA (reference sequence). This CDR3 is 13 amino acids long. The CDR3 nucleotides read TGCAGTGCTTTCACACTGAGCTCCTACGAGCAGTACGTC. This encodes CSAFTLSSYEQYV.

This clonotype has ten or more counts. J is TRBJ1-5 and V is TRBV2, with 8 bases aligning to TRBD1. CDR3 length: 13 amino acids. Unmatched junction bases numbered 5, after V lost 6 bases and J lost 7 bases. From germline, CDR1 is SNHLY and CDR2 FYNNEI. The chain's CDR3 is CASSPGQDQPQHF. The CDR3 nucleotides are TGTGCCAGCAGCCCGGGACAGGACCAGCCCCAGCATTTT.

There are a few counts of this clonotype. This rearrangement joins TRBV7-8 to TRBJ2-7; weak D call: TRBD2 (7 bases). V lost 5 bases to trimming and J lost 0 bases, with 11 bases between them. From germline, CDR1 is SGHVS and CDR2 FQNEAQ. The CDR3 is 14 amino acids. CDR3 in DNA: TGTGCCAGCAGCGGGGGGGCAATCTCCTACGAGCAGTACTTC. This codes for CASSGGAISYEQYF.

This clonotype was seen ten or more times. The chain links TRBV29-1 to TRBJ1-1; D is possibly TRBD1 (5 bases). The CDR3 covers 12 residues. V was shortened by 7 bases and J by 5 bases, with 14 bases between the two germline ends. Germline V gives CDR1 SQVTM, CDR2 ANQGSEA. The CDR3 nucleotides read TGCAGCGCAAACGGGGCTAGGACTGAAGCTTTCTTT. Its translation: CSANGARTEAFF.

This clonotype has only a few counts. V and J are TRBV3-1 and TRBJ1-6; 8 positions match TRBD1. Unmatched junction bases numbered 5, after V lost 6 bases and J lost 7 bases. The CDR3 is 14 amino acids. Germline values: CDR1 LGHDT, CDR2 YNNKEL (reference sequence). CDR3 coding DNA: TGTGCCAGCAGACTCGGACAGGGCAATTCACCCCTCCACTTT. Amino acid sequence: CASRLGQGNSPLHF.

This clonotype was detected a few times. The J gene is TRBJ2-2, the V gene TRBV10-1; D remains ambiguous. V lost 8 bases and J lost 4, with 11 bases in between. Germline V gives CDR1 WNHNN, CDR2 SYGVQD (reference sequence). The CDR3 totals 13 residues. The CDR3 nucleotides read TGCGCCAGCTCTGGAGAGACCACCGGGGAGCTGTTTTTT. Protein product: CASSGETTGELFF.

This clonotype has a handful of counts. V and J are TRBV7-2 and TRBJ1-2; 10 positions match TRBD1. V shed 1 base and J 5 bases; nucleotides not matched to a gene: 10. The germline gives CDR1 SGHTA, CDR2 FQGNSA. The CDR3 is made up of 17 amino acids. In nucleotides, the CDR3 is TGTGCCAGCAGCTTAGTATCGGGACAGGGGCTTGGATATGGCTACACCTTC. It yields the protein CASSLVSGQGLGYGYTF. Drawing the rest from reference TRBV7-2 and TRBJ1-2, the complete variable domain is GAGVSQSPSNKVTEKGKDVELRCDPISGHTALYWYRQSLGQGLEFLIYFQGNSAPDKSGLPSDRFSAERTGGSVSTLTIQRTQQEDSAVYLCASSLVSGQGLGYGYTFGSGTRLTVV.